The clone carrying this TCR beta chain appeared a few times. Its antigen is unidentified. The PCR had 60 Vbeta and 13 Jbeta primers. Repertoires were generated with immunoSEQ multiplex PCR, while TCRdb's copy carries only in-frame clones and drops some. This sample has approximately 180,000 clones; about 73% occur once, and the top ten carry under 15%. Sampled while nominally healthy, donors likely had unrecorded immune exposures. Germline CDR1 reads SGHVS; CDR2 reads FQNEAQ. The V end lost 7 bases, the J end lost 9 bases, and 16 bases lay between the germline ends. The CDR3 length is 14 residues. These data come from a study of cytomegalovirus exposure and HLA in healthy donors. Findings of the study overall: There were 150 to 200 TCR beta chains listed as cytomegalovirus-associated. CMV serostatus was the sole immune exposure information available. In the analysis, some V segments, TRBV6-2 and TRBV6-3 included, were excluded as indistinguishable.

The sequence was collected from a woman aged 45-65 years in good health and CMV-seropositive. Sequenced: PBMCs. V and J are TRBV7-8 and TRBJ1-6; no firm D call. The CDR3, as DNA: TGTGCCAGCATGGGAGGCCTTCCGAGTTCACCCCTCCACTTT. Encoded protein: CASMGGLPSSPLHF.